This T cell receptor beta chain came from a study of T cell responses to AZD1222 COVID-19 vaccine. Germline lookup yields CDR1 SGHTA and CDR2 FQGTGA. This CDR3 has 15 residues. The ends lost 2 bases at V and 5 bases at J; junction bases unmatched: 5. Notes on this clone: No antigen is known for it.

Study-level points and caveats: Spike-specific TCR breadth and depth both grew after two AZD1222 doses. Donors were largely white British and mainly female; clonal diversity was possibly underestimated.

Some clones are missing from TCRdb's copy, which holds only in-frame ones; the method was immunoSEQ multiplex PCR. The table includes about 94,000 clones, approximately 91% detected once. The chain employs TRBV7-3 and TRBJ2-7, with 11 bases lining up with TRBD2. The TCR originated in an adult in good health. The sample here was peripheral blood, taken on day 0 of AZD1222 vaccination. CDR3 coding DNA: TGTGCCAGCAGCTTAGTTAGCGGGGGGGCCCACGAGCAGTACTTC. Its translation is CASSLVSGGAHEQYF.